What follows are 24 T cell receptor beta chains derived from one specimen sequenced in a study of early T cells in non-severe SARS-CoV-2 infection. Each CDR3 protein is one row after TCRdb ran MiXCR on the 5' RACE reads. This sample yields around 25,000 distinct CDR3 sequences, of which about 3% are seen a single time; approximately 0.72% belongs to the top ten. Sequenced sample: whole blood. Receptors originate from an adult who was a healthcare worker with PCR-confirmed SARS-CoV-2 infection or an uninfected control (not recorded which).

This clonotype was seen ten or more times. This chain connects TRBV5-6 to TRBJ2-1, with 11 nucleotides matching TRBD2. Germline-derived CDR1 and CDR2 are SGHDT and YYEEEE. The CDR3 totals 17 residues. V dropped 4 bases and J dropped 9; count of bases not matched to a gene: 15. CDR3 nucleotides: TGTGCCAGCAGCCTCCGTTTGGCTAGCGGGGGGTCTCGTGAGCAGTTCTTC. Its translation: CASSLRLASGGSREQFF.

J is TRBJ1-4 and V is TRBV12-3 or TRBV12-4; D not resolved. The CDR3 totals 14 residues. V gave up 4 bases and J gave up 6 bases, with 12 bases separating them. The CDR3: CASSSGRTDEKLFF. The CDR3 bases are TGTGCCAGCAGTTCTGGGCGCACTGATGAAAAACTGTTTTTT.

This clonotype was seen repeatedly, ten times or more. The gene calls are TRBV9 and TRBJ1-1, with 10 bases that match TRBD1. Germline trimming cut 4 bases from V and 7 bases from J; bases unmatched to any gene: 7. Per the germline V gene, CDR1 is SGDLS and CDR2 is YYNGEE. CDR3 length equals 14 residues. CDR3 protein: CASSPGTGAGEAFF. The CDR3 coding sequence is TGTGCCAGCAGCCCAGGGACAGGGGCGGGTGAAGCTTTCTTT.

Ten or more counts support this clonotype. This chain links TRBV6-1 with TRBJ2-7; a possible D gene is TRBD2 (7 bases). The length of the CDR3 is 12 residues. Trimming stripped 8 bases from V and 6 bases from J, with 14 bases between. CDR1 and CDR2 from the germline V gene are MNHNS and SASEGT. The CDR3 loop is CASGGAPPEQYV. The CDR3 bases are TGTGCCAGCGGGGGGGCGCCTCCCGAGCAGTACGTC.

This clonotype appeared many times. The chain links TRBV10-3 to TRBJ2-1; 10 nucleotides line up with TRBD2. V shed 8 bases and J 9 bases; nucleotides not matched to a gene: 7. CDR1 and CDR2 (germline): ENHRY, SYGVKD. This CDR3 has 13 amino acids. The CDR3 sequence is CAIGTSASIEQFF. The CDR3 DNA reads as TGTGCCATCGGGACTAGCGCTTCTATTGAGCAGTTCTTC.

This clonotype was seen at least ten times. The genes are TRBV11-1 and TRBJ2-1; D is perhaps TRBD2 (6 bases). The CDR3 contains 15 residues. V lost 5 bases to trimming and J lost 8 bases, with 19 bases between them. Germline V gene data show CDR1 as SGHAT and CDR2 as FQDESV (reference sequence). DNA for the CDR3: TGTGCCAGCAGCCTTTGGGCTAGCGCGAGCCATGAGCAGTTCTTC. Translated, it gives CASSLWASASHEQFF.

This clonotype was recorded at least ten times. The chain couples TRBV29-1 to TRBJ1-1; possible D gene TRBD1, 5 bases. Trimming took off 6 bases at V and 1 base at J, with 9 bases between the two ends. The CDR3 sequence is 12 residues long. The germline V gene encodes CDR1 SQVTM and CDR2 ANQGSEA. CDR3 coding DNA: TGCAGCGTGGGGCCCCAGAACACTGAAGCTTTCTTT. Translating it yields CSVGPQNTEAFF.

This clonotype came up many times. This sequence joins TRBV12-3 or TRBV12-4 and TRBJ2-6, with 11 bases fitting TRBD1. The CDR3 is 18 residues long. V was clipped by 2 bases and J by 2 bases; unmatched bases: 5. The CDR3 bases are TGTGCCAGCAGTTTATTGGGACAGGGGGTCGCTGGGGCCAACGTCCTGACTTTC. Its translation: CASSLLGQGVAGANVLTF.

There are many counts of this clonotype. V and J are TRBV20-1 and TRBJ1-2; D gene unclear. The germline V gene has CDR1 DFQATT and CDR2 SNEGSKA (reference sequence). Trimming left V 3 bases short and J 4 bases short, with 6 bases between. This CDR3 has 11 residues. Here the CDR3 DNA reads TGCAGTGCTAGTCTGAGCTATGGCTACACCTTC. Protein sequence: CSASLSYGYTF.

This clonotype occurred many times. Mismatch with germline at one junction end may stem from a read error. J is TRBJ1-1 and V is TRBV5-1, with D perhaps matching TRBD1 (5 bases). The CDR3 extends over 14 amino acids. Germline lookup yields CDR1 SGHRS and CDR2 YFSETQ. The CDR3 DNA reads TGCGCCAGCAGTTTGGACAACGTGATCCCTGAAGCTTTCTTT. This sequence encodes CASSLDNVIPEAFF.

In its sample, this clonotype was seen many times. This chain connects TRBV10-2 to TRBJ1-6, with TRBD1 matching over 11 bases. With V trimmed by 6 bases and J by 5 bases, 6 bases remained unmatched. The CDR3 is made up of 16 amino acids. CDR1 is WSHSY and CDR2 is SAAADI in the germline V gene. CDR3 nucleotide sequence: TGCGCCAGCAGAAATCCGGGACAGGGGGATAATTCACCCCTCCACTTT. Its protein is CASRNPGQGDNSPLHF.

This clonotype was recorded many times. The chain uses TRBV6-6 and TRBJ2-2; TRBD2 might be the D (7 bases). CDR1 MNHNY and CDR2 SVGAGI come from the germline V gene (reference sequence). The CDR3 covers 15 residues. V was trimmed by 5 bases and J by 4 bases, leaving 14 bases between them. The CDR3 DNA is TGTGCCAGCAGTAATCGGGGGGCGGGCACCGGGGAGCTGTTTTTT. It is translated as CASSNRGAGTGELFF.

This clonotype was detected many times. The rearrangement uses TRBV5-1 and TRBJ2-1, with 9 bases fitting TRBD1. V lost 3 bases and J lost 5; bases outside the gene matches: 6. Germline CDR1 reads SGHRS; CDR2 reads YFSETQ. This CDR3 comprises 15 residues. CDR3 sequence: CASSSTGGGNNEQFF. CDR3 DNA: TGCGCCAGCAGCTCGACAGGGGGTGGGAACAATGAGCAGTTCTTC.

This clonotype was seen at least ten times. This chain joins TRBV7-6 and TRBJ2-3; tentatively, D is TRBD2 (5 bases). CDR1 is SGHVS, CDR2 FNYEAQ, per germline. This CDR3 has 13 amino acids. The V end was cut by 5 bases, the J end by 0 bases, with 6 bases between. CDR3 sequence: CASSRTSTDTQYF. The DNA for the CDR3 is TGTGCCAGCAGCCGGACTAGCACAGATACGCAGTATTTT.

This clonotype has a count of ten or more. The chain recombines TRBV13 with TRBJ1-1; unclear D gene. Germline V gives CDR1 PRHDT, CDR2 FYEKMQ (reference sequence). Trimming shortened V by 4 bases and J by 6 bases, and 15 bases separated the two germline ends. The CDR3 extends over 14 amino acids. Here the CDR3 reads CASSSKPTAAEAFF. The CDR3 DNA sequence: TGTGCCAGCAGCTCCAAACCCACAGCCGCTGAAGCTTTCTTT.

This clonotype appeared a few times. The CDR3 reads CASSLTGPVSGNTIYF. CDR3 coding DNA: TGTGCCAGCAGCCTCACAGGACCTGTCTCTGGAAACACCATATATTTT. The gene calls are TRBV3-1 and TRBJ1-3; a possible D gene is TRBD1 (5 bases). CDR3 size: 16 residues. From germline, CDR1 is LGHDT and CDR2 YNNKEL (reference sequence). Trimming left V 4 bases short and J 0 bases short, with 13 bases between.

This clonotype was seen at least ten times. The chain combines TRBV6-1 with TRBJ2-4; D might be TRBD1 or TRBD2, each matching 5 bases. The V gene lost 0 bases and the J gene lost 8 bases, with 5 bases spanning the gap. CDR1 is MNHNS, CDR2 SASEGT, per germline. This CDR3 comprises 12 residues. This CDR3 reads CASSEAGDIQYF. In DNA, the CDR3 is TGTGCCAGCAGTGAAGCGGGGGACATTCAGTACTTC.

This clonotype was detected many times. The CDR3 nucleotides read TGTGCCAGCAGTTTTTCCGACGGGAACGGGAATGAGCAGTTCTTC. This gives the protein CASSFSDGNGNEQFF. The V gene is TRBV27, the J gene TRBJ2-1; a weak D match, TRBD2 (5 bases). The V gene's germline CDR1 is MNHEY and CDR2 SMNVEV (reference sequence). The CDR3 has 15 amino acids. Trimming took 3 bases from V and 7 from J, leaving 16 bases between them.

This clonotype was counted at least ten times. The chain couples TRBV29-1 to TRBJ1-2; D remains ambiguous. Germline CDR1 reads SQVTM; CDR2 reads ANQGSEA. Trimming cost V 0 bases and J 0 bases, with 5 bases left between them. This CDR3 contains 13 residues. CDR3 bases: TGCAGCGTTGAAGATAAAGCTAACTATGGCTACACCTTC. Amino acids: CSVEDKANYGYTF.

With regard to this clonotype: A much larger clone lies a single base off, so this may be a read error. The chain employs TRBV2 and TRBJ2-5, with TRBD2 matching over 11 bases. V gave up 7 bases and J gave up 1 base; unmatched junction bases: 8. This CDR3 is 16 amino acids long. The V gene's germline CDR1 is SNHLY and CDR2 FYNNEI. The CDR3 sequence is CASMGWLAGGQETQYF. CDR3 coding DNA: TGTGCCAGCATGGGGTGGCTAGCGGGGGGCCAAGAGACCCAGTACTTC.

This clonotype was seen at least ten times. This chain uses TRBV12-3 or TRBV12-4 with TRBJ1-3; D uncertain. V lost 7 bases and J lost 7, with 17 bases in between. The CDR3 extends over 14 amino acids. As DNA, the CDR3 is TGTGCCAGCACCTCAGGAGGGCATGGGAACACCATATATTTT. The encoded protein is CASTSGGHGNTIYF.

This clonotype was counted at least ten times. The rearrangement uses TRBV4-2 and TRBJ2-1, with D perhaps matching TRBD2 (6 bases). Trimming removed 1 base from V and 2 bases from J, with 12 bases in between. From germline, CDR1 is LGHNA and CDR2 YNFKEQ. This CDR3 is built from 16 residues. The CDR3 bases are TGTGCCAGCAGCCAAGCCGCCGGGACTGCCTACAATGAGCAGTTCTTC. Translating it yields CASSQAAGTAYNEQFF.

There are a few counts of this clonotype. Compared with germline, one end of the junction differs, possibly owing to a read error. The chain employs TRBV11-2 and TRBJ2-2; a possible D gene is TRBD2 (5 bases). The V gene's germline CDR1 is SGHAT and CDR2 FQNNGV. CDR3 size: 15 residues. The CDR3 protein is CASSLGRPNTGEPFF. DNA for the CDR3: TGTGCCAGCAGCTTAGGCAGGCCGAACACCGGGGAGCCGTTTTTT.

Ten or more counts support this clonotype. The chain links TRBV19 to TRBJ2-3; 9 bases are a match to TRBD2. CDR3 size: 17 residues. Germline CDR1 LNHDA, CDR2 SQIVND (reference sequence). V trimming: 6 bases; J trimming: 6 bases; junction bases outside the gene matches: 16. The DNA of the CDR3 is TGTGCCAGTAGCGGGCCCCTGGGTAGCGGGGGCCGGGATACGCAGTATTTT. Protein sequence: CASSGPLGSGGRDTQYF. The whole variable domain, filled in from reference TRBV19 and TRBJ2-3, reads DGGITQSPKYLFRKEGQNVTLSCEQNLNHDAMYWYRQDPGQGLRLIYYSQIVNDFQKGDIAEGYSVSREKKESFPLTVTSAQKNPTAFYLCASSGPLGSGGRDTQYFGPGTRLTVL.